Detailed here is one T cell receptor beta chain. The germline V and J ends were trimmed by 7 bases and 2 bases, with 8 bases remaining between them. This CDR3 comprises 12 residues. This specimen belongs to a study of T cell repertoires in cytomegalovirus infection. One entry per CDR3 protein results from TCRdb running MiXCR on the reads. The data show around 450,000 distinct CDR3 sequences, approximately 33% seen once. The chain is built from TRBV12-3 or TRBV12-4 and TRBJ1-1, with D unresolved. Source material: PBMCs. This TCR was recovered from a human donor in good health (CMV status not recorded). Some clones in this sample may be carry-over from other donors' samples. CDR3: CASMRENTEAFF. The CDR3 region has the DNA TGTGCCAGCATGCGGGAAAACACTGAAGCTTTCTTT.